The clone carrying this T cell receptor beta chain was counted only a few times. The antigen remains undetermined. The read gets to within 3 residues of the CDR3 end, and the germline J gene fills in the rest. Some clones are missing from TCRdb's copy, which holds only in-frame ones; the method was immunoSEQ multiplex PCR. The sample has over 15,000 clones, none seen only once. This entry belongs to a study of T cell clonality in common variable immunodeficiency. Whole-study results and caveats: The cause of increased CVID clonality remains unclear without subpopulation sequencing. Fewer deletions and N-nucleotide insertions were reportedly seen in common variable immunodeficiency TCR beta sequences.

V was pared by 5 bases and J by 0 bases, with 9 bases between. Per the germline V gene, CDR1 is SEHNR and CDR2 is FQNEAQ (reference sequence). The CDR3 is 14 amino acids. Sequencing was carried out using peripheral blood mononuclear cells. V gene TRBV7-9 combines with J gene TRBJ2-3, with D uncertain. This TCR derives from a human donor with common variable immunodeficiency. CDR3 bases read: TGTGCCAGCAGCCCCGTAGATAGCACAGATACG. This translates into CASSPVDSTDT. The entire CDR3 protein is CASSPVDSTDTQYF.